Below, 15 T cell receptor beta chains from the same sample are listed, as sequenced in a study of T-cell reconstitution after alpha-beta-depleted transplantation in children. Preparation of the TCRbeta library was carried out with unique molecular identifiers. TCRdb re-analysed the PCR reads in MiXCR, keeping a single row per CDR3 protein. The sample has approximately 270,000 distinct CDR3 sequences, roughly a quarter seen once. Sequences were derived from PBMCs, mostly from graft donor cells, sampled 360 days after TCRalphabeta/CD19-depleted stem cell transplant. The receptors shown here come from a female patient aged 2-15 years who had a stem cell transplant for congenital amegakaryocytic thrombocytopenia, so the T cells may come from the graft donor.

The chain employs TRBV5-4 and TRBJ2-7; TRBD2 agrees at 9 bases. This CDR3 contains 16 residues. Germline CDR1 reads SGHNT; CDR2 reads YYREEE (reference sequence). V was clipped by 0 bases and J by 7 bases; unmatched bases: 11. CDR3 region: CASSLATIAGVEEQYF. CDR3 bases: TGTGCCAGCAGCTTGGCAACGATAGCGGGAGTGGAGGAGCAGTACTTC.

CDR3 bases: TGTGCCACCAGCAGAGCGCAGGGGGCGCGGGCCACTGAAGCTTTCTTT. This translates into CATSRAQGARATEAFF. J is TRBJ1-1 and V is TRBV15, with 8 bases identical to TRBD1. From germline, CDR1 is LNHNV and CDR2 YYDKDF (reference sequence). The CDR3 is 16 residues long. The trim removed 1 base at V and 4 bases at J, leaving 8 bases unmatched.

V is TRBV12-3 or TRBV12-4 and J is TRBJ2-1; D remains unclear. This CDR3 contains 13 residues. With 3 bases removed from V and 6 bases from J, the gap between germline ends came to 9 bases. The CDR3 DNA is TGTGCCAGCAGTTTCTTAGGACGCAATGAGCAGTTCTTC. Protein: CASSFLGRNEQFF.

The CDR3 reads CASSLTPVGRVETQYF. The CDR3 coding sequence is TGTGCCAGCAGCTTGACTCCAGTGGGGAGAGTGGAGACCCAGTACTTC. The chain has TRBV5-5 and TRBJ2-5; tentatively, D is TRBD2 (5 bases). Germline V lookup: CDR1 SGHKS, CDR2 YYEKEE (reference sequence). There are 16 residues in the CDR3. Deletions cut 1 base from V and 5 bases from J, with 18 bases between.

J is TRBJ2-7 and V is TRBV11-2; 8 nucleotides align to TRBD1. Germline CDR1 and CDR2: SGHAT and FQNNGV. The CDR3 is 17 amino acids. Unmatched junction bases numbered 17, after V lost 5 bases and J lost 5 bases. The CDR3 sequence: CASSLKIGGQGVNEQYF. Here the CDR3 DNA reads TGTGCCAGCAGCCTGAAGATCGGCGGACAGGGAGTGAACGAGCAGTACTTC.

The chain has TRBV12-3 or TRBV12-4 and TRBJ1-2; D is uncertain. This CDR3 contains 15 residues. The ends were cut back, 6 bases at V and 4 bases at J, with 18 bases in the middle. CDR3 region: CASSPIPTMVYGYTF. In DNA, the CDR3 is TGTGCCAGCAGCCCCATCCCAACCATGGTCTATGGCTACACCTTC.

This clonotype was recorded a few times. V usage is TRBV29-1 and J usage is TRBJ1-3; D is possibly TRBD1 (5 bases). Germline V lookup: CDR1 SQVTM, CDR2 ANQGSEA. Trimming cost V 4 bases and J 3 bases, with 7 bases left between them. This CDR3 region has 12 residues. CDR3 region: CSVVGRGNTIYF. The CDR3 bases are TGCAGCGTTGTGGGACGTGGAAACACCATATATTTT.

This clonotype was counted between two and nine times. This sequence joins TRBV12-3 or TRBV12-4 and TRBJ2-2; 7 nucleotides match TRBD1. The CDR3 contains 16 residues. V gave up 5 bases and J gave up 5 bases; unmatched junction bases: 11. In DNA form, the CDR3 reads TGTGCCAGCAGTGAACTTAAGACAGGGTGGACCGGGGAGCTGTTTTTT. Protein: CASSELKTGWTGELFF.

This clonotype was observed a few times. This chain links TRBV5-1 with TRBJ2-3, with a weak D call TRBD1 (6 bases). The V end was cut by 0 bases, the J end by 1 base, with 9 bases between. The CDR3 length is 15 residues. CDR1 and CDR2 from the germline V gene are SGHRS and YFSETQ. CDR3 protein: CASSLADSRTDTQYF. CDR3 nucleotide sequence: TGCGCCAGCAGCTTGGCGGACAGTCGCACAGATACGCAGTATTTT.

The rearrangement links TRBV19 to TRBJ2-7; D not certain. Germline CDR1 is LNHDA and CDR2 is SQIVND (reference sequence). This CDR3 has 12 residues. Trimming left V 7 bases short and J 0 bases short, with 7 bases between. As DNA, the CDR3 is TGTGCCAGTAACCCGGGCTCCTACGAGCAGTACTTC. Encoded protein: CASNPGSYEQYF.

The CDR3 sequence is CATSGYRVGPSDTQYF. The DNA for the CDR3 is TGTGCCACCAGCGGATACAGGGTAGGACCGTCAGATACGCAGTATTTT. The chain has TRBV15 and TRBJ2-3; possible D gene TRBD1, 6 bases. The CDR3 is made up of 16 amino acids. V lost 5 bases and J 4 bases, leaving 19 bases between the germline ends. CDR1 and CDR2 (germline): LNHNV, YYDKDF (reference sequence).

The chain employs TRBV6-5 and TRBJ2-1, with D possibly being TRBD1 (5 bases). Germline V gene sequence: CDR1 MNHEY, CDR2 SVGAGI. Deletions cut 0 bases from V and 14 bases from J, with 11 bases between. The CDR3 extends over 12 amino acids. Written as DNA, the CDR3 is TGTGCCAGCAGTTACTCGCCAGGGCAAGAGTTCTTC. It codes for CASSYSPGQEFF.

This clonotype was observed a few times. The CDR3 DNA is TGCGCCAGCAGCCTCAGGACTAGCCTCTTCTACAATGAGCAGTTCTTC. Protein product: CASSLRTSLFYNEQFF. The rearrangement uses TRBV5-1 and TRBJ2-1, with 8 bases that match TRBD2. CDR3 length: 16 residues. J was trimmed by 3 bases and V by 4 bases; bases with no gene match: 9. Germline CDR1 SGHRS, CDR2 YFSETQ.

The V call is TRBV6-1, the J call TRBJ2-7; 7 nucleotides agree with TRBD1. Trimming removed 5 bases from V and 7 bases from J; junction bases left unmatched: 17. Germline CDR1 and CDR2: MNHNS and SASEGT. The CDR3 loop spans 16 amino acids. The CDR3 is CASSPGTARGLLEQYF. In nucleotides, the CDR3 is TGTGCCAGCAGTCCGGGGACAGCCCGAGGCCTCCTGGAGCAGTACTTC.

This clonotype was observed a handful of times. The chain links TRBV7-2 to TRBJ1-1, with unresolved D. This CDR3 is 13 amino acids long. Germline V lookup: CDR1 SGHTA, CDR2 FQGNSA. V shed 1 base and J shed 5 bases, with 8 bases lying between them. CDR3 residues: CASSLGRPTEAFF. The CDR3 nucleotides are TGTGCCAGCAGCTTAGGCCGGCCGACTGAAGCTTTCTTT.